These 27 T cell receptor beta chains came from one sample sequenced in a study of blood T cell repertoires in COVID-19. Here immunoSEQ multiplex PCR was the method, and the copy in TCRdb shows in-frame clones only, minus some. The sample consists of roughly 360,000 clones, more than 65% of them appearing once. Sequenced sample: peripheral blood. These receptors all stem from a human donor with acute or convalescent COVID-19. The donor label of this sample is uncertain.

Only a few counts were recorded for this clone. J is TRBJ1-4 and V is TRBV5-8, with 7 bases matching TRBD1. The trim removed 0 bases at V and 5 bases at J, leaving 7 bases unmatched. Germline CDR1 and CDR2: SGHTS and YDEGEE. The CDR3 has 16 amino acids. The CDR3, as DNA: TGTGCCAGCAGCTTGGCCGGAAGGGGGCTAAATGAAAAACTGTTTTTT. Translated: CASSLAGRGLNEKLFF.

This clone was seen only once. The DNA of the CDR3 is TGTGCCAGCAGCCAACATAGCGGGAGGACGAACACCGGGGAGCTGTTTTTT. It specifies CASSQHSGRTNTGELFF. The chain employs TRBV11-2 and TRBJ2-2; the match to TRBD2 covers 10 bases. Germline V gene data show CDR1 as SGHAT and CDR2 as FQNNGV. This CDR3 contains 17 residues. V dropped 5 bases and J dropped 0; count of bases not matched to a gene: 6.

V is TRBV30 and J is TRBJ1-1; D remains ambiguous. Germline V gene sequence: CDR1 GTSNPN, CDR2 SVGIG (reference sequence). V lost 1 base and J 1 base, leaving 7 bases between the germline ends. The CDR3 is made up of 13 amino acids. The CDR3 sequence: CAWSASENTEAFF. CDR3 nucleotide sequence: TGTGCCTGGAGTGCGTCAGAGAACACTGAAGCTTTCTTT.

The chain has TRBV29-1 and TRBJ2-3, with 9 bases identical to TRBD2. There are 14 residues in the CDR3. Germline CDR1 SQVTM, CDR2 ANQGSEA. Losses at the gene ends were 6 bases for V and 1 base for J; bases not matched to a gene: 5. Here the CDR3 DNA reads TGCAGCGTAGCCCGGACTAGCGGCACAGATACGCAGTATTTT. The encoded protein is CSVARTSGTDTQYF.

This clone was seen at least ten times. The gene calls are TRBV18 and TRBJ1-2; tentatively, D is TRBD1 (6 bases). The CDR3 consists of 13 residues. The V gene's germline CDR1 is KGHSH and CDR2 LQKENI. Trimming removed 1 base at V and 7 bases at J, with 10 bases between. In nucleotides, the CDR3 is TGTGCCAGCTCACCACGCACAGGGTCTGGCTACACCTTC. Protein product: CASSPRTGSGYTF.

The CDR3: CASSRRSGGAENIQYF. Written as DNA, the CDR3 is TGTGCCAGCAGCCGTAGGAGCGGGGGGGCCGAGAACATTCAGTACTTC. The chain employs TRBV7-2 and TRBJ2-4; 10 nucleotides align to TRBD2. CDR3 length: 16 residues. V lost 5 bases and J lost 7; bases outside the gene matches: 11. From germline, CDR1 is SGHTA and CDR2 FQGNSA.

The DNA of the CDR3 is TGTGCCAGTCACCCCGAGGGCCTCCAAGGTTCACCCCTCCACTTT. Translation gives CASHPEGLQGSPLHF. The V gene is TRBV19, the J gene TRBJ1-6; D is ambiguous. V lost 8 bases to trimming and J lost 9 bases, with 20 bases between them. This CDR3 region has 15 residues. CDR1 and CDR2 (germline): LNHDA, SQIVND (reference sequence).

This clone was counted between two and nine times. In nucleotides, the CDR3 is TGTGCCAGCCACCGGGACAGGGGCTGGAATGAGCAGTTCTTC. This encodes CASHRDRGWNEQFF. V is TRBV6-5 and J is TRBJ2-1; the match to TRBD1 covers 10 bases. The J segment lost 7 bases and the V segment lost 8 bases, leaving 8 bases of the junction unmatched. Per germline, CDR1 MNHEY and CDR2 SVGAGI. The CDR3 contains 14 residues.

The chain uses TRBV3-1 (or the pseudogene TRBV3-2) and TRBJ2-1; the match to TRBD1 covers 11 bases. The V gene's germline CDR1 is LGHDT and CDR2 YNNKEL (reference sequence). CDR3 length: 15 residues. V lost 4 bases and J lost 2; bases outside the gene matches: 1. The CDR3 DNA is TGTGCCAGCAGCCGGACAGGGGGCGCCTACAATGAGCAGTTCTTC. Amino acids: CASSRTGGAYNEQFF.

This rearrangement joins TRBV2 to TRBJ2-7; D may be TRBD1 (6 bases). Looked up from germline, CDR1 is SNHLY and CDR2 is FYNNEI. CDR3 length: 17 residues. Trimming removed 4 bases from V and 3 bases from J, with 22 bases in between. CDR3 DNA sequence: TGTGCCAGCAGTGGCAAGAGGACAGTTTTCAAGAACTACGAGCAGTACTTC. Its protein product is CASSGKRTVFKNYEQYF.

This clone was observed a single time. The rearrangement links TRBV4-1 to TRBJ1-3, with no clear D. The CDR3 extends over 16 amino acids. The germline V gene encodes CDR1 MGHRA and CDR2 YSYEKL. With 0 bases removed from V and 0 bases from J, the gap between germline ends came to 9 bases. DNA of the CDR3: TGCGCCAGCAGCCAAGATAGAGGACTCTCTGGAAACACCATATATTTT. It translates to CASSQDRGLSGNTIYF.

The rearrangement joins TRBV19 to TRBJ1-5; 9 bases agree with TRBD1. Germline CDR1 LNHDA, CDR2 SQIVND (reference sequence). Trimming cost V 3 bases and J 6 bases; bases outside gene matches: 6. The CDR3 has 15 amino acids. This CDR3 reads CASSMRGQGFQPQHF. Written as DNA, the CDR3 is TGTGCCAGTAGTATGAGGGGACAGGGTTTTCAGCCCCAGCATTTT.

The V and J genes are TRBV6-1 and TRBJ1-6; D remains unclear. This CDR3 is built from 15 residues. Germline V gives CDR1 MNHNS, CDR2 SASEGT. V lost 1 base to trimming and J lost 4 bases, with 8 bases between them. CDR3 bases: TGTGCCAGCAGTGAAGAGGCGGAGTATAATTCACCCCTCCACTTT. It codes for CASSEEAEYNSPLHF.

This sequence joins TRBV6-5 and TRBJ1-1; a possible D gene is TRBD1 (5 bases). In germline, CDR1 is MNHEY, CDR2 SVGAGI. Trimming removed 0 bases at V and 4 bases at J, with 9 bases between. The CDR3 spans 14 residues. CDR3 in amino acids: CASSYSLGGTEAFF. CDR3 DNA: TGTGCCAGCAGTTACTCTTTGGGGGGCACTGAAGCTTTCTTT.

Concerning this clone: The junction and the germline gene differ at one end; a read error may be behind it. This chain uses TRBV4-2 with TRBJ2-7, with TRBD2 matching over 7 bases. Germline V lookup: CDR1 LGHNA, CDR2 YNFKEQ. The CDR3 spans 16 residues. The CDR3 here is CASSQVGTNGPYGQYF. Here the CDR3 DNA reads TGTGCCAGCAGCCAAGTAGGGACTAACGGCCCCTACGGGCAGTACTTC.

In its sample, this clone was seen a few times. The chain combines TRBV6-1 with TRBJ1-2, with a possible D match to TRBD1 (6 bases). The CDR3 is 15 amino acids. Between the trimmed V and J ends, which lost 1 base and 4 bases, there was a span of 13 bases. The germline V gene has CDR1 MNHNS and CDR2 SASEGT. The CDR3 nucleotides read TGTGCCAGCAGTGAAGGGGCAGGGGCCTTCTATGGCTACACCTTC. Its protein is CASSEGAGAFYGYTF.

The genes are TRBV5-1 and TRBJ2-1; 11 nucleotides line up with TRBD2. The V segment lost 4 bases and the J segment 7 bases; nucleotides outside the gene matches: 7. Germline values: CDR1 SGHRS, CDR2 YFSETQ. The CDR3 loop spans 15 amino acids. CDR3 in amino acids: CASSPTSGMGNEQFF. The DNA of the CDR3 is TGCGCCAGCAGCCCGACTAGCGGGATGGGGAATGAGCAGTTCTTC.

The chain carries TRBV11-1 and TRBJ2-1, with 7 positions matching TRBD2. The V gene end was trimmed by 1 base and the J gene end by 1 base; junction bases not matched to a gene: 1. This CDR3 contains 15 residues. Germline V gives CDR1 SGHAT, CDR2 FQDESV (reference sequence). The CDR3 is CASSLGGRSYNEQFF. Here the CDR3 DNA reads TGTGCCAGCAGCTTAGGCGGGAGATCCTACAATGAGCAGTTCTTC.

The genes are TRBV18 and TRBJ1-1; 8 nucleotides agree with TRBD1. J lost 1 base, V lost 0 bases, and 4 bases had no gene match. The CDR3 is made up of 16 amino acids. Germline lookup yields CDR1 KGHSH and CDR2 LQKENI. CDR3 protein: CASSPPGTGANTEAFF. The CDR3 DNA follows: TGTGCCAGCTCACCACCCGGGACAGGAGCGAACACTGAAGCTTTCTTT.

In its sample, this clone was seen once. The chain recombines TRBV19 with TRBJ1-3, with 7 bases that match TRBD1. CDR3 length: 17 residues. Trimming cost V 5 bases and J 0 bases; bases outside gene matches: 10. From germline, CDR1 is LNHDA and CDR2 SQIVND (reference sequence). The DNA for the CDR3 is TGTGCCAGTAGTGCGCCAGGGACAGCCTTCTCTGGAAACACCATATATTTT. Its protein is CASSAPGTAFSGNTIYF.

The count of this clone is one. The chain uses TRBV5-4 and TRBJ2-7, with 7 bases lining up with TRBD1. Germline values: CDR1 SGHNT, CDR2 YYREEE (reference sequence). The trim removed 4 bases at V and 3 bases at J, leaving 7 bases unmatched. The length of the CDR3 is 14 residues. Written as DNA, the CDR3 is TGTGCCAGCAGCGCCGGGACAGCAATCTACGAGCAGTACTTC. Its translation is CASSAGTAIYEQYF. Based on the CDR3 plus reference TRBV5-4 and TRBJ2-7, the full variable domain is ETGVTQSPTHLIKTRGQQVTLRCSSQSGHNTVSWYQQALGQGPQFIFQYYREEENGRGNFPPRFSGLQFPNYSSELNVNALELDDSALYLCASSAGTAIYEQYFGPGTRLTVT.

This clone was recorded once. The identical CDR3 is also encoded by other nucleotide sequences in the sample. The chain joins TRBV19 to TRBJ1-6; D may be TRBD1 (5 bases). V was shortened by 6 bases and J by 7 bases, with 16 bases between the two germline ends. CDR1 and CDR2 from the germline V gene are LNHDA and SQIVND (reference sequence). This CDR3 has 15 residues. The CDR3 protein is CASSLMQGRNSPLHF. As DNA, the CDR3 is TGTGCCAGTAGCCTGATGCAGGGCCGAAATTCACCCCTCCACTTT. Looking up the rest from reference TRBV19 and TRBJ1-6 gives the full variable domain: DGGITQSPKYLFRKEGQNVTLSCEQNLNHDAMYWYRQDPGQGLRLIYYSQIVNDFQKGDIAEGYSVSREKKESFPLTVTSAQKNPTAFYLCASSLMQGRNSPLHFGNGTRLTVT.

The V gene is TRBV27, the J gene TRBJ1-2; D is uncertain. Trimming left V 2 bases short and J 0 bases short, with 7 bases between. Germline V CDR1 and CDR2: MNHEY, SMNVEV (reference sequence). The CDR3 length is 14 residues. The CDR3 sequence: CASSLTAANYGYTF. The CDR3, as DNA: TGTGCCAGCAGTTTAACAGCAGCTAACTATGGCTACACCTTC.

The rearrangement links TRBV28 to TRBJ2-1; 8 bases are shared with TRBD2. Germline V gene data show CDR1 as MDHEN and CDR2 as SYDVKM. The CDR3 consists of 14 residues. V lost 6 bases and J lost 2; bases outside the gene matches: 3. CDR3 protein: CASSRTSTYNEQFF. In DNA, the CDR3 is TGTGCCAGCAGCCGGACTAGCACCTACAATGAGCAGTTCTTC.

This sequence joins TRBV19 and TRBJ1-4; possibly TRBD1 for D (5 bases). With 1 base removed from V and 8 bases from J, the gap between germline ends came to 11 bases. CDR3 length: 14 amino acids. Germline CDR1 reads LNHDA; CDR2 reads SQIVND (reference sequence). CDR3 sequence (DNA): TGTGCCAGTAGTATAGTTGGGGCAGCGGAAAAACTGTTTTTT. Amino acids: CASSIVGAAEKLFF. The full variable domain, rest sourced from reference TRBV19 and TRBJ1-4, is DGGITQSPKYLFRKEGQNVTLSCEQNLNHDAMYWYRQDPGQGLRLIYYSQIVNDFQKGDIAEGYSVSREKKESFPLTVTSAQKNPTAFYLCASSIVGAAEKLFFGSGTQLSVL.

J is TRBJ2-1 and V is TRBV11-2; TRBD2 matches at 16 bases. The V and J ends lost 5 bases and 4 bases, in that order; junction bases with no gene match: 5. The CDR3 sequence is 17 residues long. Germline V gene data show CDR1 as SGHAT and CDR2 as FQNNGV. This CDR3 is CASSVGTSGRAYNEQFF. The CDR3 bases are TGTGCCAGCAGCGTGGGGACTAGCGGGAGGGCGTACAATGAGCAGTTCTTC.

The chain carries TRBV6-2 or TRBV6-3 and TRBJ2-1; weak D call: TRBD1 (6 bases). Germline CDR1 is MNHEY and CDR2 is SVGEGT. The CDR3 length is 17 residues. V was cut by 0 bases and J by 4 bases, with 16 bases left in between. CDR3: CASSYSKGHLEYNEQFF. The CDR3 DNA reads as TGTGCCAGCAGTTACTCGAAGGGACACCTCGAGTACAATGAGCAGTTCTTC.